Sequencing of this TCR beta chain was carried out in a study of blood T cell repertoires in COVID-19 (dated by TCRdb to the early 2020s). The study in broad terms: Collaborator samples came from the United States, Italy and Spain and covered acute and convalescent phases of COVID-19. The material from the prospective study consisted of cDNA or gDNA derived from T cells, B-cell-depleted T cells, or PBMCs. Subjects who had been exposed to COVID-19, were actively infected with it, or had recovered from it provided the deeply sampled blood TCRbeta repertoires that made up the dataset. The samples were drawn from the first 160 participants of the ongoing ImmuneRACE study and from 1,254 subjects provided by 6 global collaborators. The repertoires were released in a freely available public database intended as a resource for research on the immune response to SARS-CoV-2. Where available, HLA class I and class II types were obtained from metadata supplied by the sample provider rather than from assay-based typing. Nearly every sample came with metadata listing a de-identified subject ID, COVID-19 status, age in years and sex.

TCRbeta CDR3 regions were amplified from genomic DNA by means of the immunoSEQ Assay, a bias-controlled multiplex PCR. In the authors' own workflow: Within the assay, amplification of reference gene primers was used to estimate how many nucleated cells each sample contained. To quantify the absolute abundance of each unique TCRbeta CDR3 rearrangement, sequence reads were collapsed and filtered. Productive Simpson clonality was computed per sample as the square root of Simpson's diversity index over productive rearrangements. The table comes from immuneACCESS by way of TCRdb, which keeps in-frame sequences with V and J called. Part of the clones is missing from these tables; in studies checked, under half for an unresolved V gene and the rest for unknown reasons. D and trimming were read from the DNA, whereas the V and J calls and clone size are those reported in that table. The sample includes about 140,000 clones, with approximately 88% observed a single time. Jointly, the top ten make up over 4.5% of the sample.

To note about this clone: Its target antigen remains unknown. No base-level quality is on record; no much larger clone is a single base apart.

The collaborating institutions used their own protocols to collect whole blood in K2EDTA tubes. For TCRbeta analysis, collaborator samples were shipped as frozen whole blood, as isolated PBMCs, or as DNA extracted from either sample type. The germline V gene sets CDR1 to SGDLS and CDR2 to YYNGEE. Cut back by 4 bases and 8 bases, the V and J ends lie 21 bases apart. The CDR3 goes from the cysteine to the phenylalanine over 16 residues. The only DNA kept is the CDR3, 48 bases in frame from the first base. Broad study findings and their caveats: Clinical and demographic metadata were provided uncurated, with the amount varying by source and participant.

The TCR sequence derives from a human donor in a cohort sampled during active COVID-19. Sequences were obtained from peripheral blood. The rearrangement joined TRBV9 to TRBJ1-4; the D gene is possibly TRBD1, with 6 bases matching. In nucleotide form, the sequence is TGTGCCAGCAGCCAATTCCTCAGGGGAAGAGGCGAAAAACTGTTTTTT. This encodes CASSQFLRGRGEKLFF.